These 26 T cell receptor beta chains share one sample of origin, sequenced in a study of blood T cell repertoires in COVID-19. Using immunoSEQ multiplex PCR, the repertoire was profiled, and TCRdb retains in-frame clones only, with some absent. The sample consists of roughly 160,000 clones, around 90% of them appearing once. Sequencing was carried out using peripheral blood. Every receptor here comes from a man aged 45-65 years who had recovered from COVID-19.

The V call is TRBV19, the J call TRBJ1-5; 10 bases fit TRBD1. From germline, CDR1 is LNHDA and CDR2 SQIVND (reference sequence). V was pared by 6 bases and J by 7 bases, with 6 bases of the junction left unmatched. This CDR3 is built from 14 residues. CDR3 residues: CASSRTGGWQPQHF. The CDR3 DNA reads as TGTGCCAGTAGCAGGACAGGGGGATGGCAGCCCCAGCATTTT.

V gene TRBV28 combines with J gene TRBJ1-6; 7 positions agree with TRBD1. Germline V CDR1 and CDR2: MDHEN, SYDVKM. CDR3 size: 15 residues. V lost 7 bases, J lost 7 bases, and 10 bases stayed unmatched. The DNA for the CDR3 is TGTGCCAGCACCGGATCGACAGGGATCAATTCACCCCTCCACTTT. Amino acid sequence: CASTGSTGINSPLHF.

The V gene is TRBV7-9, the J gene TRBJ2-2; 11 positions agree with TRBD1. The germline V gene encodes CDR1 SEHNR and CDR2 FQNEAQ (reference sequence). This CDR3 spans 16 amino acids. V dropped 5 bases and J dropped 4; count of bases not matched to a gene: 6. The CDR3 here is CASSPPGTGGTGELFF. The CDR3 DNA sequence: TGTGCCAGCAGCCCCCCCGGGACAGGGGGCACCGGGGAGCTGTTTTTT.

The rearrangement joins TRBV5-6 to TRBJ1-5; D is perhaps TRBD1 (6 bases). In germline, CDR1 is SGHDT, CDR2 YYEEEE. The CDR3 consists of 15 residues. The ends were cut back, 2 bases at V and 2 bases at J, with 11 bases in the middle. The CDR3 DNA reads TGTGCCAGCAGCTTCCGGACAGCAGGCAATCAGCCCCAGCATTTT. Its translation: CASSFRTAGNQPQHF. Full variable domain (rest looked up from reference TRBV5-6 and TRBJ1-5): DAGVTQSPTHLIKTRGQQVTLRCSPKSGHDTVSWYQQALGQGPQFIFQYYEEEERQRGNFPDRFSGHQFPNYSSELNVNALLLGDSALYLCASSFRTAGNQPQHFGDGTRLSIL.

CDR3 in amino acids: CASSPASAGTDTQYF. Written as DNA, the CDR3 is TGTGCCAGCTCACCGGCTAGCGCCGGCACAGATACGCAGTATTTT. The chain links TRBV18 to TRBJ2-3; a weak D match, TRBD2 (6 bases). V was pared by 3 bases and J by 1 base, with 11 bases between. The CDR3 covers 15 residues. The germline gives CDR1 KGHSH, CDR2 LQKENI.

This sequence joins TRBV2 and TRBJ2-7; possibly TRBD2 for D (6 bases). The V gene's germline CDR1 is SNHLY and CDR2 FYNNEI. CDR3 length: 14 residues. V was cut by 7 bases and J by 2 bases, with 15 bases left in between. This CDR3 is CASMNPGETYEQYF. CDR3 nucleotide sequence: TGTGCCAGCATGAACCCGGGGGAGACCTACGAGCAGTACTTC.

In its sample, this clone was seen once. The V call is TRBV2, the J call TRBJ2-4, with 7 bases matching TRBD1. Trimming removed 7 bases from V and 5 bases from J; junction bases left unmatched: 8. CDR3 length equals 14 residues. The germline V gene has CDR1 SNHLY and CDR2 FYNNEI. CDR3 amino acids: CASNPTGAQNIQYF. The CDR3 nucleotides are TGTGCCAGCAATCCCACAGGGGCCCAAAACATTCAGTACTTC.

This rearrangement joins TRBV7-9 to TRBJ1-1, with D unresolved. The CDR3 sequence is 17 residues long. CDR1 and CDR2 (germline): SEHNR, FQNEAQ (reference sequence). V was trimmed by 2 bases and J by 0 bases, leaving 16 bases between them. CDR3 in DNA: TGTGCCAGCAGCTTATATATGGCGGCGGCCATGAACACTGAAGCTTTCTTT. Translation gives CASSLYMAAAMNTEAFF.

This chain joins TRBV2 and TRBJ1-5, with D perhaps matching TRBD1 (5 bases). Per germline, CDR1 SNHLY and CDR2 FYNNEI. This CDR3 spans 15 amino acids. Between the trimmed V and J ends, which lost 2 bases and 6 bases, there was a span of 14 bases. The chain's CDR3 is CASSELGRGGQPQHF. CDR3 sequence (DNA): TGTGCCAGCAGTGAATTGGGGAGGGGAGGTCAGCCCCAGCATTTT.

The rearrangement links TRBV7-8 to TRBJ2-4; 10 nucleotides line up with TRBD2. The V segment lost 0 bases and the J segment 6 bases; nucleotides outside the gene matches: 5. Germline lookup yields CDR1 SGHVS and CDR2 FQNEAQ. This CDR3 has 16 amino acids. The DNA for the CDR3 is TGTGCCAGCAGCTTAGCGGTCAGCGGGGGGGGAAACATTCAGTACTTC. Amino acid sequence: CASSLAVSGGGNIQYF.

The gene calls are TRBV18 and TRBJ1-2; tentative D call: TRBD1 (6 bases). The CDR3 totals 12 residues. CDR1 and CDR2 (germline): KGHSH, LQKENI. The V end was cut by 4 bases, the J end by 8 bases, with 11 bases between. The CDR3 nucleotides are TGTGCCAGCTCACGCGACGACAGGGGCTACACCTTC. This sequence encodes CASSRDDRGYTF.

The chain carries TRBV15 and TRBJ1-5; D remains unclear. V was clipped by 5 bases and J by 2 bases, with 10 bases between them. This CDR3 contains 14 residues. Germline V lookup: CDR1 LNHNV, CDR2 YYDKDF (reference sequence). CDR3: CATSREVGNQPQHF. DNA of the CDR3: TGTGCCACCAGCCGGGAAGTCGGCAATCAGCCCCAGCATTTT.

The genes are TRBV7-2 and TRBJ2-2, with TRBD1 identical over 9 bases. Germline V gene data show CDR1 as SGHTA and CDR2 as FQGNSA. This CDR3 is 18 amino acids long. Losses at the gene ends were 2 bases for V and 6 bases for J; bases not matched to a gene: 13. For the CDR3, the DNA is TGTGCCAGCAGCTTACGTGGAGGGACAGGGAAACGTGCCGGGGAGCTGTTTTTT. Protein product: CASSLRGGTGKRAGELFF.

The chain combines TRBV20-1 with TRBJ2-7; the D gene is possibly TRBD2 (6 bases). The germline V gene encodes CDR1 DFQATT and CDR2 SNEGSKA (reference sequence). The CDR3 runs 15 residues. V was pared by 3 bases and J by 2 bases, with 17 bases between. CDR3 loop: CSASPPGLTPYEQYF. The CDR3, as DNA: TGCAGTGCTAGTCCACCCGGACTAACCCCCTACGAGCAGTACTTC.

The chain links TRBV9 to TRBJ2-5, with 12 positions matching TRBD1. Trimming removed 2 bases from V and 5 bases from J; junction bases left unmatched: 4. Germline values: CDR1 SGDLS, CDR2 YYNGEE. The CDR3 consists of 15 residues. The DNA of the CDR3 is TGTGCCAGCAGCGTGGGGACAGGGGGCACGGAGACCCAGTACTTC. This translates into CASSVGTGGTETQYF.

The CDR3 bases are TGCGCCAGCAGTCACCACTGGGGACTGGAGCGAACCGGGGAGCTGTTTTTT. This translates into CASSHHWGLERTGELFF. V usage is TRBV23-1 and J usage is TRBJ2-2; the D gene is possibly TRBD2 (6 bases). TRBV23-1 carries the ORF label, with uncertain function. Trimming removed 3 bases at V and 5 bases at J, with 19 bases between. CDR3 length: 17 residues.

Comments on this clone: Different DNA sequences within this sample yield the same CDR3. The CDR3 protein is CASSPLAGGTDTQYF. The CDR3 DNA reads TGTGCCAGCTCACCACTAGCGGGGGGCACAGATACGCAGTATTTT. J is TRBJ2-3 and V is TRBV18; 9 bases fit TRBD2. This CDR3 comprises 15 residues. The V and J ends lost 1 base and 1 base, in that order; junction bases with no gene match: 0. CDR1 is KGHSH and CDR2 is LQKENI in the germline V gene.

This chain joins TRBV3-1 (or the pseudogene TRBV3-2) and TRBJ2-1, with D tentatively TRBD1 (5 bases). Per germline, CDR1 LGHDT and CDR2 YNNKEL (reference sequence). V dropped 8 bases and J dropped 2 bases, with 13 bases sitting between them. This CDR3 spans 14 amino acids. DNA for the CDR3: TGTGCCAGCGGGAAAGGGGTCGCCTACAATGAGCAGTTCTTC. This sequence encodes CASGKGVAYNEQFF.

The genes are TRBV7-8 and TRBJ1-1; D gene ambiguous. The CDR3 runs to 17 residues. V lost 1 base and J 2 bases, leaving 17 bases between the germline ends. The V gene's germline CDR1 is SGHVS and CDR2 FQNEAQ. The CDR3, as DNA: TGTGCCAGCAGCTTAGTAGCGACACCTTCAGGAAACACTGAAGCTTTCTTT. It translates to CASSLVATPSGNTEAFF. The full variable domain, in which reference TRBV7-8 and TRBJ1-1 provide the parts outside the CDR3, is GAGVSQSPRYKVAKRGQDVALRCDPISGHVSLFWYQQALGQGPEFLTYFQNEAQLDKSGLPSDRFFAERPEGSVSTLKIQRTQQEDSAVYLCASSLVATPSGNTEAFFGQGTRLTVV.

The V gene is TRBV7-3, the J gene TRBJ2-7; no clear D. Trimming removed 6 bases from V and 0 bases from J, with 9 bases in between. The length of the CDR3 is 13 residues. Germline V gene data show CDR1 as SGHTA and CDR2 as FQGTGA. CDR3 sequence: CASRDWVSYEQYF. In DNA form, the CDR3 reads TGTGCCAGCAGAGACTGGGTCTCCTACGAGCAGTACTTC. Variable domain in full (rest from reference TRBV7-3 and TRBJ2-7): GAGVSQTPSNKVTEKGKYVELRCDPISGHTALYWYRQSLGQGPEFLIYFQGTGAADDSGLPNDRFFAVRPEGSVSTLKIQRTERGDSAVYLCASRDWVSYEQYFGPGTRLTVT.

V and J are TRBV19 and TRBJ2-1, with TRBD1 matching over 10 bases. Germline trimming cut 6 bases from V and 12 bases from J; bases unmatched to any gene: 14. There are 15 residues in the CDR3. In germline, CDR1 is LNHDA, CDR2 SQIVND (reference sequence). CDR3 DNA: TGTGCCAGTAGACAAGGGGGGACAGGGGCGCAGGGGCAGTTCTTC. Protein product: CASRQGGTGAQGQFF.

The chain uses TRBV2 and TRBJ1-2, with D perhaps TRBD1 (6 bases). CDR3 size: 14 residues. The V end lost 8 bases, the J end lost 4 bases, and 17 bases lay between the germline ends. CDR1 and CDR2 (germline): SNHLY, FYNNEI. In nucleotides, the CDR3 is TGTGCCAGCGAGGACAGCCAATTATCCTATGGCTACACCTTC. Translated: CASEDSQLSYGYTF.

CDR3 sequence reads: CASSPNWAVQETQYF. In DNA, the CDR3 is TGTGCCAGCAGCCCCAACTGGGCAGTACAAGAGACCCAGTACTTC. J is TRBJ2-5 and V is TRBV7-2; D remains unclear. Germline assignment: CDR1 SGHTA and CDR2 FQGNSA. The CDR3 totals 15 residues. Deletions cut 5 bases from V and 2 bases from J, with 15 bases between.

This chain links TRBV23-1 with TRBJ1-4; the D is unclear. TRBV23-1 is noted as an ORF with a role that remains uncertain. This CDR3 is built from 16 residues. Trimming took 4 bases from V and 10 from J, leaving 22 bases between them. The CDR3 DNA reads TGCGCCAGCAGTCGGTCGTCTGGCCCGGGAATGGCAAAACTGTTTTTT. This gives the protein CASSRSSGPGMAKLFF.

The gene calls are TRBV19 and TRBJ2-3, with TRBD2 matching 11 bases. The CDR3 runs to 19 residues. Germline CDR1 reads LNHDA; CDR2 reads SQIVND (reference sequence). The ends lost 2 bases at V and 4 bases at J; junction bases unmatched: 14. The CDR3 sequence is CASSIKAPLLAGASDTQYF. The CDR3 DNA sequence: TGTGCCAGTAGTATAAAAGCCCCCCTACTAGCGGGAGCGTCAGATACGCAGTATTTT.

V gene TRBV6-5 combines with J gene TRBJ2-7; no clear D gene. Trimming stripped 0 bases from V and 3 bases from J, with 6 bases between. CDR1 MNHEY and CDR2 SVGAGI come from the germline V gene. The CDR3 spans 13 residues. CDR3 loop: CASSYSNSYEQYF. The CDR3 DNA sequence: TGTGCCAGCAGTTACTCGAATAGCTACGAGCAGTACTTC.